This T cell receptor (beta chain) was profiled in a study of radiation and T cells in renal cell carcinoma. Across the study: Nephrectomy followed 15 Gy stereotactic body radiation by 4 weeks.

The CDR3 is 16 amino acids. The germline V gene encodes CDR1 LGHNA and CDR2 YSLEER. V lost 1 base and J lost 3, with 12 bases in between. Libraries were prepared by immunoSEQ multiplex PCR; TCRdb keeps only in-frame clonotypes and omits some of them. Of 100,000 to 150,000 clones listed, 81% are singletons. Time point defined: blood 2 weeks post-SBRT. Documented treatment: 15 Gy SBRT to primary tumor, nephrectomy 4 weeks later. After SBRT, blood was collected at 2 and 4 weeks, plus baseline. In regard to this clone: Its antigen is currently unknown.

Study observations and caveats: Baseline intratumoral clonotype presence is unknown without pretreatment biopsies.

The sequence was obtained from a man aged 50-60 years with renal cell carcinoma. The chain has TRBV4-3 and TRBJ1-4, with D tentatively TRBD1 (5 bases). The specimen comprised blood, sampled from a patient whose treatment included radiotherapy and nephrectomy. The CDR3 sequence is CASSQGAGPANEKLFF. Here the CDR3 DNA reads TGCGCCAGCAGCCAAGGCGCGGGGCCGGCTAATGAAAAACTGTTTTTT.